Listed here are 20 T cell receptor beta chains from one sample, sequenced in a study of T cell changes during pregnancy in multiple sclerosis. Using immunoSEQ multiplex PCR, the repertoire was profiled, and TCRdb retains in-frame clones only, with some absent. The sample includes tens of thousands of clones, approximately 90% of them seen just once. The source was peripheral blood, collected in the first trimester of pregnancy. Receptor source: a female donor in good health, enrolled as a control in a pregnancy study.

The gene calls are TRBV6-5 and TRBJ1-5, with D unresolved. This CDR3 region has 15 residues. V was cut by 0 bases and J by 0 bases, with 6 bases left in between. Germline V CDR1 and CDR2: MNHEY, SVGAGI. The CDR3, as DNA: TGTGCCAGCAGTTACTCACGGGATAGCAATCAGCCCCAGCATTTT. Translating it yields CASSYSRDSNQPQHF.

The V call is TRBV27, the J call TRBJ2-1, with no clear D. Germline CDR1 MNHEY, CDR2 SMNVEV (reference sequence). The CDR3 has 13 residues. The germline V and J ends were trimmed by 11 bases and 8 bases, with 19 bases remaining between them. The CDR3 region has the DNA TGTGCCGCACGGAGCACGATATTCGATGAGCAGTTCTTC. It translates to CAARSTIFDEQFF.

CDR3 region: CASSWRTGDTEAFF. CDR3 DNA: TGCGCCAGCAGCTGGAGGACAGGCGACACTGAAGCTTTCTTT. The rearrangement links TRBV5-1 to TRBJ1-1; 7 nucleotides line up with TRBD1. Germline trimming cut 3 bases from V and 3 bases from J; bases unmatched to any gene: 5. Germline V lookup: CDR1 SGHRS, CDR2 YFSETQ. The CDR3 loop spans 14 amino acids. Together with reference TRBV5-1 and TRBJ1-1, the CDR3 gives the full variable domain: KAGVTQTPRYLIKTRGQQVTLSCSPISGHRSVSWYQQTPGQGLQFLFEYFSETQRNKGNFPGRFSGRQFSNSRSEMNVSTLELGDSALYLCASSWRTGDTEAFFGQGTRLTVV.

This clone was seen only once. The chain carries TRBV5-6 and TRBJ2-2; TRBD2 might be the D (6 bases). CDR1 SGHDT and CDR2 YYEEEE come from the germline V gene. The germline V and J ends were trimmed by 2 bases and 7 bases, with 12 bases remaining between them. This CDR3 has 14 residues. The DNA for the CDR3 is TGTGCCAGCAGCTTTCGGGGGTTGATCGGGGAGCTGTTTTTT. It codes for CASSFRGLIGELFF.

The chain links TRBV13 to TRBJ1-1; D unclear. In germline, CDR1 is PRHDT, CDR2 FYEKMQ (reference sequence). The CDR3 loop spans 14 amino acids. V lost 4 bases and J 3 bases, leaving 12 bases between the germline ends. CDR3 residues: CASSYPTQDTEAFF. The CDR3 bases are TGTGCCAGCAGCTACCCAACACAAGACACTGAAGCTTTCTTT.

In DNA form, the CDR3 reads TGTGCCAGCTCACCAGGGGGGAATCTAGATGGCTACACCTTC. It translates to CASSPGGNLDGYTF. The chain links TRBV18 to TRBJ1-2; D is perhaps TRBD1 (5 bases). CDR3 length: 14 residues. V was clipped by 2 bases and J by 6 bases, with 13 bases between them. Germline values: CDR1 KGHSH, CDR2 LQKENI.

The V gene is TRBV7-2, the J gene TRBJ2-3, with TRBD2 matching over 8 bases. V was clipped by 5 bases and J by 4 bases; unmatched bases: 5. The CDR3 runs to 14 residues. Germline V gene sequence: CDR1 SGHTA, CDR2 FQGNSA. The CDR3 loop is CASSPGAGADTQYF. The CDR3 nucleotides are TGTGCCAGCAGCCCGGGAGCGGGGGCAGATACGCAGTATTTT.

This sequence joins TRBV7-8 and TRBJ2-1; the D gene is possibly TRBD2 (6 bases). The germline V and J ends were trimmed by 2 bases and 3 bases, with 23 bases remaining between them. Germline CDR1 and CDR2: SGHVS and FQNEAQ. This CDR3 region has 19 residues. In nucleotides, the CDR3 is TGTGCCAGCAGCTTACGGGGCTGGGCCAGCGGGTCGATCTACAATGAGCAGTTCTTC. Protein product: CASSLRGWASGSIYNEQFF. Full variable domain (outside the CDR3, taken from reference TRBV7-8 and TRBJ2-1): GAGVSQSPRYKVAKRGQDVALRCDPISGHVSLFWYQQALGQGPEFLTYFQNEAQLDKSGLPSDRFFAERPEGSVSTLKIQRTQQEDSAVYLCASSLRGWASGSIYNEQFFGPGTRLTVL.

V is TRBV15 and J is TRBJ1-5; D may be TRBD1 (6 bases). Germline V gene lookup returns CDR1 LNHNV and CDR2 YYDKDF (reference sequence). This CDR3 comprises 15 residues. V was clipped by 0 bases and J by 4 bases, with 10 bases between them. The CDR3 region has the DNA TGTGCCACCAGCAGAGATCGCAGGGGAAATCAGCCCCAGCATTTT. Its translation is CATSRDRRGNQPQHF.

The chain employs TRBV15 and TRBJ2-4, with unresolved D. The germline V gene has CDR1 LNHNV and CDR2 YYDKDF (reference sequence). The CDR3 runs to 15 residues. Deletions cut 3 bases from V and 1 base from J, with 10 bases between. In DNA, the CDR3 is TGTGCCACCAGCAGCAGAGCGTCGGCCAAAAACATTCAGTACTTC. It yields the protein CATSSRASAKNIQYF. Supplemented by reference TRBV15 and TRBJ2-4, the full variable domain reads DAMVIQNPRYQVTQFGKPVTLSCSQTLNHNVMYWYQQKSSQAPKLLFHYYDKDFNNEADTPDNFQSRRPNTSFCFLDIRSPGLGDTAMYLCATSSRASAKNIQYFGAGTRLSVL.

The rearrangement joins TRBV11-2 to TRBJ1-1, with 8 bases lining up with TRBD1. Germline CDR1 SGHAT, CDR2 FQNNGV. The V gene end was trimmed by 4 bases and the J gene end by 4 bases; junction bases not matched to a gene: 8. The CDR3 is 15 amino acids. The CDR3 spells CASSSPTGGATEAFF. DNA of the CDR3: TGTGCCAGCAGCTCACCAACAGGGGGGGCCACTGAAGCTTTCTTT.

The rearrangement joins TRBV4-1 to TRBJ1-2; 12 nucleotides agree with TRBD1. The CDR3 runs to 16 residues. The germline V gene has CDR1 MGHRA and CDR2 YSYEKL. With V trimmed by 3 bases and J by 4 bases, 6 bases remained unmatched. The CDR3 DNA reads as TGCGCCAGCAGCCACGGGACAGGGGGCGCTTCCTATGGCTACACCTTC. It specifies CASSHGTGGASYGYTF.

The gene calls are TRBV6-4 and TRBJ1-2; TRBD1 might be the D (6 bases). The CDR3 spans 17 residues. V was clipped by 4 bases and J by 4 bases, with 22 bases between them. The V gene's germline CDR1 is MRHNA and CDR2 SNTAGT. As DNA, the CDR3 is TGTGCCAGCAGTGGAAATAGGGGGACGGACAATTTCTATGGCTACACCTTC. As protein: CASSGNRGTDNFYGYTF.

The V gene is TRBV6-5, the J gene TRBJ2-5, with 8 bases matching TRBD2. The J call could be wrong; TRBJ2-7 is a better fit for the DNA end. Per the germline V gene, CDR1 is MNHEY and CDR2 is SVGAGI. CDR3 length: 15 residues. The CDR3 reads CASSGGAGADYEQYF. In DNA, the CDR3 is TGTGCCAGCTCCGGAGGAGCGGGGGCGGACTACGAGCAGTACTTC.

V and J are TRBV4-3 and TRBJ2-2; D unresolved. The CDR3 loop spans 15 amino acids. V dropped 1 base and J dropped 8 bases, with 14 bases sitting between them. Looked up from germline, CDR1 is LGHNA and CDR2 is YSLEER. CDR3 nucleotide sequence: TGCGCCAGCAGCCAAGCACAATACGAGGTTGGGGAGCTGTTTTTT. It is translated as CASSQAQYEVGELFF.

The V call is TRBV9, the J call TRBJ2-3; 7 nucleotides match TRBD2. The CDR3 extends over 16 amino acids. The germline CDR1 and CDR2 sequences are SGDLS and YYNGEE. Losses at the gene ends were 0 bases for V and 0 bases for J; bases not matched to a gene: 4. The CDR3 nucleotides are TGTGCCAGCAGCGTAGCTGTGGGGGGGAGCACAGATACGCAGTATTTT. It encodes CASSVAVGGSTDTQYF.

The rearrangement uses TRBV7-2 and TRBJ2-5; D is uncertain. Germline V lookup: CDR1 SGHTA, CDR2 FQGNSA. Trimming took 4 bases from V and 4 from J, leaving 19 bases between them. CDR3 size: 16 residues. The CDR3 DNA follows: TGTGCCAGCAGCTCCTCGTACTCTAGAGGTGGAGAGACCCAGTACTTC. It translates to CASSSSYSRGGETQYF. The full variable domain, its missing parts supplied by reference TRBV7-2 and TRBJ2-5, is GAGVSQSPSNKVTEKGKDVELRCDPISGHTALYWYRQSLGQGLEFLIYFQGNSAPDKSGLPSDRFSAERTGGSVSTLTIQRTQQEDSAVYLCASSSSYSRGGETQYFGPGTRLLVL.

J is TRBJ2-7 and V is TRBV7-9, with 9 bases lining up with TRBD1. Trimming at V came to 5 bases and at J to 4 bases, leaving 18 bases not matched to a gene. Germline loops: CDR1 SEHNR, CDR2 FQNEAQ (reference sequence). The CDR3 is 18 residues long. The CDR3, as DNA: TGTGCCAGCAGCGCCGGGACAGGGATCAGCGGGACCGGGTACGAGCAGTACTTC. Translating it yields CASSAGTGISGTGYEQYF. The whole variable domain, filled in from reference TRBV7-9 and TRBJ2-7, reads DTGVSQNPRHKITKRGQNVTFRCDPISEHNRLYWYRQTLGQGPEFLTYFQNEAQLEKSRLLSDRFSAERPKGSFSTLEIQRTEQGDSAMYLCASSAGTGISGTGYEQYFGPGTRLTVT.

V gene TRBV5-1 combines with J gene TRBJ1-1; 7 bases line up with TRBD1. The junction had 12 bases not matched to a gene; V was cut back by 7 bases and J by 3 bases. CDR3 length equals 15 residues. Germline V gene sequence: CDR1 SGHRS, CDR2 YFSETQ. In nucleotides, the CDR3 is TGCGCCAGCTTGCGAGAAGTAGGGGGCTACACTGAAGCTTTCTTT. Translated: CASLREVGGYTEAFF.

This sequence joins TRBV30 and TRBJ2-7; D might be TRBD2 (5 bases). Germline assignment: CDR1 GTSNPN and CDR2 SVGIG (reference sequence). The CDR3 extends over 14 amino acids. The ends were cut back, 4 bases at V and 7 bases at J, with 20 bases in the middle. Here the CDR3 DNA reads TGTGCCTGGACCGGCGGTGGGAGTGAGAGGGAGCAGTACTTC. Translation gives CAWTGGGSEREQYF.